The T cell receptor beta chain under discussion was sequenced for a study of blood T cells in healthy people across ages. Study-level points and caveats: Compared with aged donors, long-lived donors showed fewer expanded clones, suggesting selection. Across the age range, TCR beta diversity per million T cells fell in a roughly linear way. It was held that diversity estimates obtained from one million T cells represented underestimates.

Using a J-beta primer mix together with a sample-barcoded 5' primer, a second PCR was run for roughly 7 to 11 cycles. TCRdb independently ran MiXCR on the 5' RACE reads; one entry per CDR3 protein. The table has 1.5 million to 2 million distinct CDR3 sequences, about 31% seen once. This clonotype was counted between two and nine times. What it binds is not known. Trimming removed 7 bases from V and 2 bases from J, with 11 bases in between. CDR1 and CDR2 (germline): MDHEN, SYDVKM. There are 13 residues in the CDR3. Each individual donor underwent a draw of about 11 milliliters of peripheral blood. This chain joins TRBV28 and TRBJ1-2; perhaps TRBD1 as D (5 bases). The TCR sequence derives from a woman under 40 in good health. Sequencing was done on a sample of blood. The CDR3 is CASTSRGNYGYTF. Written as DNA, the CDR3 is TGTGCCAGCACCTCGCGGGGGAACTATGGCTACACCTTC.